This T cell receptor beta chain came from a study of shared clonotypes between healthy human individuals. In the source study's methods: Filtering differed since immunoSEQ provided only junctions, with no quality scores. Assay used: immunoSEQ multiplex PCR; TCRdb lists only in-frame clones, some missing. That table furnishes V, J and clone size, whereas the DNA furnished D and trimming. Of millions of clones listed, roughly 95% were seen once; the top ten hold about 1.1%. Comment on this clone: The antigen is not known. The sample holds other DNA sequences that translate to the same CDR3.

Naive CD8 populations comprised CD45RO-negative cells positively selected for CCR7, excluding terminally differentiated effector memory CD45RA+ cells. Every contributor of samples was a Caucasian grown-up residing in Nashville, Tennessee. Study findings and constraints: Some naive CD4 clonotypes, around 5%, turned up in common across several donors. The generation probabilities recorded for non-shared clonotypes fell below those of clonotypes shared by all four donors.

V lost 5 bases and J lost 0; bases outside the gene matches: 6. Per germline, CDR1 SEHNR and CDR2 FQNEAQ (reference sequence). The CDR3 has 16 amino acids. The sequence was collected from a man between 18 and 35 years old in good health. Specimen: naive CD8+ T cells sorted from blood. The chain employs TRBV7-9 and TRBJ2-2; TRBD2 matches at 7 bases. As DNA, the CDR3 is TGTGCCAGCAGCCCAACGAGCGGGGCGAACACCGGGGAGCTGTTTTTT. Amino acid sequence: CASSPTSGANTGELFF.